This T cell receptor (beta chain) was identified in a study of preoperative IRX-2 immunotherapy in early breast cancer. The treatment denotes: preoperative locoregional IRX-2 cytokine immunotherapy. Preoperative locoregional IRX-2 cytokine immunotherapy was tested in the phase Ib source study. Method: immunoSEQ multiplex PCR; TCRdb's copy keeps in-frame clones and lacks some. The sample contains 10,000 to 15,000 clones, roughly 93% of which appear only once. CDR1 and CDR2 from the germline V gene are KGHSH and LQKENI. This CDR3 has 12 amino acids. Trimming pared 6 bases from V and 9 bases from J, leaving 12 bases between.

Collection took place from a patient treated with IRX-2 immunotherapy. The rearrangement joins TRBV18 to TRBJ2-1; D not certain. The TCR sequence derives from a human donor with breast cancer. The CDR3 bases are TGTGCCAGCTCGCCCGGGTCCCCTGAGCAGTTCTTC. This codes for CASSPGSPEQFF.